This T cell receptor (beta chain) was identified in a study of blood T cell repertoires in COVID-19. V lost 0 bases to trimming and J lost 2 bases; unmatched junction nucleotides: 4. This CDR3 spans 16 amino acids. The germline V gene has CDR1 WNHNN and CDR2 SYGVQD (reference sequence). Per the study methods: Cell counts per sample came from amplifying reference gene primers. The protocol was immunoSEQ multiplex PCR, while the TCRdb copy is restricted to in-frame clones and leaves out a portion. D and trimming come from the DNA, and the V and J calls and clone size come from that table. The repertoire has some 50,000 clones, around 86% of them found once; the top ten carry around 28%.

The receptor was derived from a human donor in a cohort sampled during active COVID-19. The rearrangement uses TRBV10-1 and TRBJ2-7; 10 positions agree with TRBD2. Input material: peripheral blood. The chain's CDR3 is CASSESGSGRAYEQYF. CDR3 nucleotide sequence: TGCGCCAGCAGTGAGTCCGGCAGCGGGAGGGCCTACGAGCAGTACTTC.